Described below is a single T cell receptor beta chain sequence and its context. This clone has just a few counts. What this receptor recognizes is not known. Base qualities were left out, and no much larger clone turns up one base away. Per the publication, the time point label means: baseline before first vaccination. The vaccinee samples were drawn from two UK trials, COV001 and COV002, one of which was a single-blind randomized controlled phase 2/3 trial testing AZD1222 (ChAdOx1 nCoV-19) in healthy adults. For TCRbeta chain sequencing, PBMC samples from trial participants were taken at day 0 and at day 28 after the second dose. The CDR3 regions of human TCRbeta chains were subjected to immunosequencing. Turning to the authors' computational methods: TCRs in the repertoires were matched against a reference library of SARS-CoV-2-specific TCRs that had been generated with the MIRA antigen-specificity platform. Breadth meant the fraction of unique TCRs that were SARS-CoV-2-associated, whereas depth meant the fraction of total T cells that were SARS-CoV-2-associated. Using the MIRA data, every spike-specific TCR was mapped to the spike region that the TCR reacted to and assigned to either a CD4 or a CD8 class. Log10-transformed breadth and depth values were compared by one-way ANOVA with Sidak's multiple comparisons tests. TCRdb retrieved this table from immuneACCESS and kept in-frame rearrangements only. Not all clones are present; in checked studies, unresolved V genes account for under half, and no reason is known for the remainder. V and J calls and clone size are as listed in that table; D and trimming were resolved from the DNA. This sample gives roughly 70,000 clones in total; 85% of them show up just once. Roughly 22% of the sample belongs to the ten largest clones.

The data were taken from a study of T cell responses to AZD1222 COVID-19 vaccine (dated by TCRdb to the early 2020s). Notes on the research overall: AZD1222 recipients whose second dose came at about 4 weeks and those whose second dose came at about 12 weeks were combined into one group, since spike-specific TCR depth and breadth did not differ between the two schedules. Trial participants were enrolled by age into subgroups of 18-55, 56-69 and 70-plus years, and 148, 28 and 57 TCR-sequenced participants, respectively, were included in these subgroups. TCR sequencing covered fewer than 250 trial participants: 200 to 220 given two doses of AZD1222 and about 26 given two doses of MenACWY control vaccine. General conclusions and limits of the study: Conclusions about previously exposed vaccinees were limited because only six AZD1222 recipients were SARS-CoV-2 seropositive at baseline. Participants were mostly white British and included more females than males, and it was suggested by the authors that clonal diversity may have been underestimated. Because no day 14 peak-response samples were available, repertoires were characterized only after the peak T cell response. In the small 56-69-year group, the increase in depth fell short of significance, most likely because of low power. The vaccine-associated CD4 TCRs covered the entire spike protein, and the dominant responses fell in regions 160-218 and 743-854. Epitopes outside the regions mutated in the B.1.351 and B.1.1.7 variants were reportedly recognized by nearly half of the unique spike-specific TCRs. Spike-specific TCR breadth and depth rose significantly after two AZD1222 doses compared with day 0 and with MenACWY recipients.

V lost 7 bases and J lost 1 base; the stretch between them is 10 bases long. CDR1 and CDR2, looked up from the germline V gene, are SGHVS and FNYEAQ. From the cysteine up to the phenylalanine, the CDR3 has a length of 13 residues. Solely the CDR3 DNA is kept, with 39 bases framed from the first base. The clonotype was recovered from an adult in good health. The sequencing here drew on peripheral blood, taken on day 0 of AZD1222 vaccination. This chain joins TRBV7-6 to TRBJ2-5; the D segment cannot be called with confidence. The DNA sequence is given as TGTGCCAGCACCAAGGACGGCCAAGAGACCCAGTACTTC. It translates as CASTKDGQETQYF.